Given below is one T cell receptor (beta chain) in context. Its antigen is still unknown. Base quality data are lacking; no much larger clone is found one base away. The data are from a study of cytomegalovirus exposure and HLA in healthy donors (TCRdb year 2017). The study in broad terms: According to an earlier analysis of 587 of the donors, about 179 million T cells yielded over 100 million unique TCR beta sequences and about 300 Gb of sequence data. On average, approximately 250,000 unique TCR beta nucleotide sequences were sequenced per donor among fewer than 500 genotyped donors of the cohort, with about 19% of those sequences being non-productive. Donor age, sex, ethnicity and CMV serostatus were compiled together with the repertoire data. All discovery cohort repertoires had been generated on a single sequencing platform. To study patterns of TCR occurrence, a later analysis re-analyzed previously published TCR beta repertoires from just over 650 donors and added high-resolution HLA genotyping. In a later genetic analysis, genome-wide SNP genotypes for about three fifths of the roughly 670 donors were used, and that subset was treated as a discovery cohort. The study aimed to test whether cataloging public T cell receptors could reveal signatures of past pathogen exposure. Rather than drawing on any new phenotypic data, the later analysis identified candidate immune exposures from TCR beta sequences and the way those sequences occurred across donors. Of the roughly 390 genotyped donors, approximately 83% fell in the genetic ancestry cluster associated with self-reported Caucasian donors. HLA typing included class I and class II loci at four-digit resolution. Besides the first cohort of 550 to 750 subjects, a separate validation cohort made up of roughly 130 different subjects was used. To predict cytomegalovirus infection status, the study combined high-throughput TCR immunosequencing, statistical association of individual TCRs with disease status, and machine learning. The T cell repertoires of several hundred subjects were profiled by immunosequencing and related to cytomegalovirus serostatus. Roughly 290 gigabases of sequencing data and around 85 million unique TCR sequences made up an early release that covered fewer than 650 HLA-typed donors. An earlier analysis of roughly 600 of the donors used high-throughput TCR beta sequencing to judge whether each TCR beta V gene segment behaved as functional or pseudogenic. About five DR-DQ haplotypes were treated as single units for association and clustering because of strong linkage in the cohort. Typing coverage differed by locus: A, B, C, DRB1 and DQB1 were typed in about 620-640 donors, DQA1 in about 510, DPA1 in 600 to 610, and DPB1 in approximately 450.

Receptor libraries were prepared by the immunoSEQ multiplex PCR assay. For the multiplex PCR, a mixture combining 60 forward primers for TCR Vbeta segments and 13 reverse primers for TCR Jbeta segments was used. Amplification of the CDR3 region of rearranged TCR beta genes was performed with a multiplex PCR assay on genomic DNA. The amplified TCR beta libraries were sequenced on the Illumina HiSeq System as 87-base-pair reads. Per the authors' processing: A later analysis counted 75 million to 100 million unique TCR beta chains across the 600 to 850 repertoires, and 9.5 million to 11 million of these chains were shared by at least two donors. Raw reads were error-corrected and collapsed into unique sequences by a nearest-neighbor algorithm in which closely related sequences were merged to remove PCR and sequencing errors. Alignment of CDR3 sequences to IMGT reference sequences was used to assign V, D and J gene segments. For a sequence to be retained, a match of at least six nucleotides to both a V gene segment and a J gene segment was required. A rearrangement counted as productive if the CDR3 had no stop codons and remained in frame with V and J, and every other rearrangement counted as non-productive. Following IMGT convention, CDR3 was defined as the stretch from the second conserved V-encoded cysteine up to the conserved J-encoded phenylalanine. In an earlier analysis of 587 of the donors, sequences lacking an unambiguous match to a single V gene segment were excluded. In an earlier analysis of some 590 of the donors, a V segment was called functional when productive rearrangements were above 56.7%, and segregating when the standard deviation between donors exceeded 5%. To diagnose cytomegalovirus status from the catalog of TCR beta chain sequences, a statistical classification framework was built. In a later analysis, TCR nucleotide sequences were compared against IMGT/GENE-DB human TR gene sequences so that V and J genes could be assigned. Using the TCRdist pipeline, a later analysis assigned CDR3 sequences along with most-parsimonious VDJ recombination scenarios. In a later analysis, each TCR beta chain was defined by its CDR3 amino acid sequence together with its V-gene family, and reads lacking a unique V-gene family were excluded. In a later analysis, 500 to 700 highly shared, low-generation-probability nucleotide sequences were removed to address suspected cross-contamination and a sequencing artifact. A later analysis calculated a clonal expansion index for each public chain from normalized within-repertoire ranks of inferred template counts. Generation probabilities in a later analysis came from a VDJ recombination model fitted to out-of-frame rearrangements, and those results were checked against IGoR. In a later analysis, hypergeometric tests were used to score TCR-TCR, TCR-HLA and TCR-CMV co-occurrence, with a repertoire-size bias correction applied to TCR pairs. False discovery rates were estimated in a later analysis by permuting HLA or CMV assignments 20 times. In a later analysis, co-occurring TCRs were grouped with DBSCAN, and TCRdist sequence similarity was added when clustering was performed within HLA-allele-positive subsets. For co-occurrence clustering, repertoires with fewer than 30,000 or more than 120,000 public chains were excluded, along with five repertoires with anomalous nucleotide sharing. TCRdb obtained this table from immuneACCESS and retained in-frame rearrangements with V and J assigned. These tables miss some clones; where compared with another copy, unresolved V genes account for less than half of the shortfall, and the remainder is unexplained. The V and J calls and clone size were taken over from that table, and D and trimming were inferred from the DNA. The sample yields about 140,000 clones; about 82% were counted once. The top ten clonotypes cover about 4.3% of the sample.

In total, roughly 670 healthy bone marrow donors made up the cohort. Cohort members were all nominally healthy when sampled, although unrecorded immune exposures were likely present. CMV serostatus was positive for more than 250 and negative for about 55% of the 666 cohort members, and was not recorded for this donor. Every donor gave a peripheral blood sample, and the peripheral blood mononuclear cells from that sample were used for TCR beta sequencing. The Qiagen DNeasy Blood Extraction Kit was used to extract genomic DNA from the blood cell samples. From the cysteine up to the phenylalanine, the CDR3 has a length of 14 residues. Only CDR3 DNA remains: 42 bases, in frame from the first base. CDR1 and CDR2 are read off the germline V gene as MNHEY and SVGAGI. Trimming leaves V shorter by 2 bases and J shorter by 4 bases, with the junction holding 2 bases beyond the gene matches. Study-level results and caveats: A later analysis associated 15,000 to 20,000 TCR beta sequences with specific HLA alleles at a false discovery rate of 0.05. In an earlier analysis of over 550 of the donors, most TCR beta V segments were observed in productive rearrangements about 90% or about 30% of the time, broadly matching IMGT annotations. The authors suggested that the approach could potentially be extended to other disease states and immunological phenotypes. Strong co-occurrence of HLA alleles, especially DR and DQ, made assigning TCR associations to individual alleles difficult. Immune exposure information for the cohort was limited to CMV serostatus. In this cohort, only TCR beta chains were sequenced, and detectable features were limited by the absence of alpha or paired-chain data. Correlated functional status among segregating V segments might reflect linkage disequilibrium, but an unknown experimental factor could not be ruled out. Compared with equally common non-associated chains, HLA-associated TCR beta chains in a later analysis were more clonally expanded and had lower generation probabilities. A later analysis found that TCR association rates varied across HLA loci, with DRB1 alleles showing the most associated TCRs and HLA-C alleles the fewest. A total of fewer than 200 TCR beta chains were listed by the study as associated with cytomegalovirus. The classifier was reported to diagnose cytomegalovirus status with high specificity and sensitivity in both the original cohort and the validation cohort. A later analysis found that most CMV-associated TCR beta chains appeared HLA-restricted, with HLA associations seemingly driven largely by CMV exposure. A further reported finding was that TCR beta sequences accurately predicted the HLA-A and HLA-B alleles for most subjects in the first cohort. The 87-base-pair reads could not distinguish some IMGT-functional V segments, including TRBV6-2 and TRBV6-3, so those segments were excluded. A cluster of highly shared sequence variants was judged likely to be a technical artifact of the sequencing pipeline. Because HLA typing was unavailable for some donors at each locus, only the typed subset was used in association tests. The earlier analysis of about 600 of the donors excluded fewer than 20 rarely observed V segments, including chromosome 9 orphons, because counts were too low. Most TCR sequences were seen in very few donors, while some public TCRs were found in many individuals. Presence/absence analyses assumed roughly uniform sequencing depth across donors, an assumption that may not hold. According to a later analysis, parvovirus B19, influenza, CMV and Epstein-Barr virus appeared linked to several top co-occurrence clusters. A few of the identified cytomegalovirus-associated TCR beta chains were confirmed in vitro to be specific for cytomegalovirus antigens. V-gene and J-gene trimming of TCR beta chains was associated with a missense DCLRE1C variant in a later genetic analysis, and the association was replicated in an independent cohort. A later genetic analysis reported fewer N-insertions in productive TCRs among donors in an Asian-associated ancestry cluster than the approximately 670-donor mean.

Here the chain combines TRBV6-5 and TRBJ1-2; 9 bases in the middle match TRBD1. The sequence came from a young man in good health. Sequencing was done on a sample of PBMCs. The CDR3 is CASSYLGQGYGYTF. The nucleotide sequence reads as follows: TGTGCCAGCAGTTACCTGGGACAGGGCTATGGCTACACCTTC.